This T cell receptor beta chain was identified in a study of T-cell reconstitution after alpha-beta-depleted transplantation in children. Points from the study as a whole: After transplant, at about two months, alpha-beta T cells were reportedly derived from several hundred expanded graft clones. One year after transplant, T-cell counts and diversity came mostly from newly produced T cells. Diversity of TCRbeta at day 60 was high in some patients, arising from surviving recipient T cells and thymic progenitors.

Unique molecular identifiers tagged the TCRbeta library. A single record per CDR3 protein comes from TCRdb applying MiXCR to the PCR reads. The data show some 600,000 distinct CDR3 sequences, with about an eighth seen just once and around 2.2% held by the top ten. V lost 5 bases, J lost 0 bases, and 14 bases lay in between. The germline gives CDR1 SGHTA, CDR2 FQGNSA. The CDR3 is 15 residues long. In regard to this clonotype: Its antigen is still unknown.

The V gene is TRBV7-2, the J gene TRBJ2-7, with TRBD2 as a possible D gene (6 bases). This clonotype was sampled from a male patient between 5 and 17 years old who had a stem cell transplant for acute myeloid leukemia, so the T cells may come from the graft donor. The sample here was PBMCs, mostly from graft donor cells, taken 360 days after TCRalphabeta/CD19-depleted stem cell transplant. CDR3 DNA sequence: TGTGCCAGCAGCCCCGGGGTAGCGGTCTCCTACGAGCAGTACTTC. Translating it yields CASSPGVAVSYEQYF.